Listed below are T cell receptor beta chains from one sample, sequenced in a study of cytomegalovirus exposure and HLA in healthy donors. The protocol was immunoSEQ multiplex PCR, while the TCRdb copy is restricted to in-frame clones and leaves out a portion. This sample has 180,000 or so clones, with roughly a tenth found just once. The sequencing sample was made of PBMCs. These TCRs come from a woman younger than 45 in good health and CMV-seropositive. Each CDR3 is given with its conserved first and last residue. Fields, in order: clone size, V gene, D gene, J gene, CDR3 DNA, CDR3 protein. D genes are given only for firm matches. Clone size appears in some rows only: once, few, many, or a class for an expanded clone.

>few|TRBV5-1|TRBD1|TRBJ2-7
TGCGCCAGCACCCAAACTCCAGGGGGCGACGAGCAGTACTTC
CASTQTPGGDEQYF
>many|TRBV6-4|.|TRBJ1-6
TGTGCCAGCAGTGACACTTCAGGCGCCAATAATTCACCCCTCCACTTT
CASSDTSGANNSPLHF
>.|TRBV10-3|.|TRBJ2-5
TGTGCCATCAGTGAAAAGGGAGAGAGTGGAGAGACCCAGTACTTC
CAISEKGESGETQYF
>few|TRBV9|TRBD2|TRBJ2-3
TGTGCCAGCAGCGTAGCACCGGGACTAGCGAAGTATTTT
CASSVAPGLAKYF
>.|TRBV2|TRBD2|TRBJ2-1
TGTGCCAGCAGTTGGACTAGCGGGACTTACAATGAGCAGTTCTTC
CASSWTSGTYNEQFF
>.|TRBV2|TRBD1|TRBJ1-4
TGTGCCAGCACTCCGGGACAGCTGACTAGACTGTTTTTT
CASTPGQLTRLFF
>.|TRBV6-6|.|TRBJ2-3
TGTGCCAGCAGCTCTTTGAGGGCAGATACGCAGTATTTT
CASSSLRADTQYF
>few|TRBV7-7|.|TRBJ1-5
TGTGCCAGCAGCCCGAATGGCAATTCAATAAGCAATCAGCCCCAGCATTTT
CASSPNGNSISNQPQHF
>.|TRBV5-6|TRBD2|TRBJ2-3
TGTGCCAGCAGCTTGACTAGCGGGAGCACAGATACGCAGTATTTT
CASSLTSGSTDTQYF
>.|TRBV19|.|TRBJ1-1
TGTGCCAGTAGTAGGACAGCTAACACTGAAGCTTTCTTT
CASSRTANTEAFF
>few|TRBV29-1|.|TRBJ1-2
TGCAGTTACGGGGAAAACGGCGGCTACACCTTC
CSYGENGGYTF
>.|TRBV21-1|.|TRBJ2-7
TGTGCCAGCAGCAACCGGGCAGGGGACTACGAGCAGTACTTC
CASSNRAGDYEQYF
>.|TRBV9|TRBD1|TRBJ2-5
TGTGCCAGCAGCGCGGGACAGGTACAGTACCAAGAGACCCAGTACTTC
CASSAGQVQYQETQYF
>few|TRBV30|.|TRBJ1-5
TGTGCCTGGAGTGTACAGGGAAATCAGCCCCAGCATTTT
CAWSVQGNQPQHF
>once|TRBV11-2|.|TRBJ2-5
TGTGCCAGCAGCTTACAGGCCTTCCAAGAGACCCAGTACTTC
CASSLQAFQETQYF
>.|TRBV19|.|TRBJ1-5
TGTGCCAGTAGTATAGAAGCGGTCGGTCAGCCCCAGCATTTT
CASSIEAVGQPQHF
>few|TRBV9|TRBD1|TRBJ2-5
TGTGCCAGCAGCTCGAGCCACAGGGGGCTGAGGGGAGAGACCCAGTACTTC
CASSSSHRGLRGETQYF
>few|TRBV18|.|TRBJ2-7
TGTGCCAGCTCACCCCTCCCCGGGGAGCAGTACTTC
CASSPLPGEQYF
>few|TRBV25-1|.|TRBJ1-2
TGTGCCAGCAGTGAATACAGGGGCTATGGCTACACCTTC
CASSEYRGYGYTF
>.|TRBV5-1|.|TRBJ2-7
TGCGCCAGTTACAACCCGAACTCCTACGAGCAGTACTTC
CASYNPNSYEQYF
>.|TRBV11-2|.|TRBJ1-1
TGTGACAGAAGCTTAAAGAGGAACACTGAAGCTTTCTTT
CDRSLKRNTEAFF
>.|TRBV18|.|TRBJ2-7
TGTGCCAGCTCACCGGCTTCGGACACCTACGAGCAGTACTTC
CASSPASDTYEQYF
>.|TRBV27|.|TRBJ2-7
TGTGCCAGCAGTTTAACCCAGGGACTCGATCTCTACGAGCAGTACTTC
CASSLTQGLDLYEQYF
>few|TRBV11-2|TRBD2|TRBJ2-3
TGTGCCAGCAGCTTGACTAGCGGGACCCCGGGGGAGCAGTATTTT
CASSLTSGTPGEQYF
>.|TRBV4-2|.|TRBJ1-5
TGTGCCAGCAGCCAAGCCGACAGAGATAATCAGCCCCAGCATTTT
CASSQADRDNQPQHF
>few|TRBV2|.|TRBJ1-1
TGTGCCAGCAGCCTAACAGGGACGAACACTGAAGCTTTCTTT
CASSLTGTNTEAFF
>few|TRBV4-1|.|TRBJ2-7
TGCGCCAGCAGCCCAGGGGGGTTGACTGCGGTCGAGCAGTACTTC
CASSPGGLTAVEQYF
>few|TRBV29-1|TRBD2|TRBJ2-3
TGCAGCGTTCCACCAACTAGCGCCCGCACAGATACGCAGTATTTT
CSVPPTSARTDTQYF
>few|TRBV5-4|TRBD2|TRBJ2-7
TGTGCCAGCAGCCTGCCCACTAGCGGGGCCTCCTACGAGCAGTACTTC
CASSLPTSGASYEQYF
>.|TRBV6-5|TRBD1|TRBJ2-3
TGTGCCAGCAAAAGGGGGCAGGACACAGATACGCAGTATTTT
CASKRGQDTDTQYF
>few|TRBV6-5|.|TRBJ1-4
TGTGCCAGCAGTTACCGGGGGAGGGCTAATGAAAAACTGTTTTTT
CASSYRGRANEKLFF
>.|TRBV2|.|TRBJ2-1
TGTGCCAGCAGTCCGAGCTACAATGAGCAGTTCTTC
CASSPSYNEQFF
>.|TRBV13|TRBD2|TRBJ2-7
TGTGCCAGCAGCTTGGCGGGAGGATCAGGGGTATCCTACGAGCAGTACTTC
CASSLAGGSGVSYEQYF
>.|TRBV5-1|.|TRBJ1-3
TGCGCCAGCAGCTTGCAAGACAGGTTATCCGGAAACACCATATATTTT
CASSLQDRLSGNTIYF
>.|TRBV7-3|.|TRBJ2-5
TGTGCCAGCAGCTTAAGGGCTCAAGAGACCCAGTACTTC
CASSLRAQETQYF
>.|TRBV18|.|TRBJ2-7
TGTGCCAGCTCACCAGCTAGTTCCTACGAGCAGTACTTC
CASSPASSYEQYF
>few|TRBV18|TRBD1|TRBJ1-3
TGTGCCAGCTCACCAACGGGGACAGGGTCTGGAAACACCATATATTTT
CASSPTGTGSGNTIYF
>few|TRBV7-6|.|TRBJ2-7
TGTGCCAGCAGCCTCGGGGACGGGGACACCTACGAGCAGTACTTC
CASSLGDGDTYEQYF
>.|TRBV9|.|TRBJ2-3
TGTGCCAGCAGCCCCCCCCAGGAATCTAGCACAGATACGCAGTATTTT
CASSPPQESSTDTQYF
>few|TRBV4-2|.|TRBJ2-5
TGTGCCAGCAGCCAAGATTATTCAGGGGGGGAGACCCAGTACTTC
CASSQDYSGGETQYF
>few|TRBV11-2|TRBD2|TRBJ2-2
TGTGCCAGCAGCTTAGGGGGACTAGCGGGAGTTACCGGGGAGCTGTTTTTT
CASSLGGLAGVTGELFF
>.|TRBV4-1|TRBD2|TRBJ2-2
TGCGCAAGCAGCCACCTAGCGGGAGACATCACCGGGGAGCTGTTTTTT
CASSHLAGDITGELFF
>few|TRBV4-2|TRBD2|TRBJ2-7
TGTGCCAGCGGACGTTTAACGGGGGGATTCTCCTACGAGCAGTACTTC
CASGRLTGGFSYEQYF
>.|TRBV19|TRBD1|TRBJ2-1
TGTGCCAGTATTGACAGGGGACCTAGCTCCTACAATGAGCAGTTCTTC
CASIDRGPSSYNEQFF
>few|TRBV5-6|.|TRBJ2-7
TGTGCCAGCAGCGCAAACCACCGATGGACAGACGCCTACGAGCAGTACTTC
CASSANHRWTDAYEQYF
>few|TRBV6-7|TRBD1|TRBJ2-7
TGTGCCAATCTTACAGGGGGCACCTCCTACGAGCAGTACTTC
CANLTGGTSYEQYF
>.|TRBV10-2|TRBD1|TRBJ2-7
TGCGCCACCACACAGGGGGACGAGCAGTACTTC
CATTQGDEQYF
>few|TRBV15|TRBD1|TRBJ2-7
TGTGCCACCAGCCACCCGGCCGGGACAGGGGACTACGAGCAGTACTTC
CATSHPAGTGDYEQYF
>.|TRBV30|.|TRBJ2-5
TGTGCCTTCAGGGGCTGGGAGACCCAGTACTTC
CAFRGWETQYF